The clone carrying this T cell receptor (beta chain) was detected many times. Its antigen remains unidentified. The data were taken from a study of beta chain features in type 1 diabetes. CDR3 length: 14 residues. The V gene's germline CDR1 is MDHEN and CDR2 SYDVKM. Trimming pared 6 bases from V and 1 base from J, leaving 12 bases between. The study's findings and limits: Patients with Type 1 diabetes showed moderately but significantly shorter TCRB CDR3s in all four CD4+ subsets.

The sequenced template was cDNA made from the entire isolated RNA. The assay was immunoSEQ multiplex PCR, and TCRdb's table has in-frame clones only and misses some. This table has around 160,000 clones, 9% to 10% appearing once. The specimen sequenced was central memory CD4+ T cells from blood. The receptor comes from a woman aged 25 to 39 with type 1 diabetes. The V call is TRBV28, the J call TRBJ1-2; possible D gene TRBD1, 6 bases. The CDR3 region is CASRGGGRNYGYTF. Written as DNA, the CDR3 is TGTGCCAGCAGGGGCGGGGGCCGTAACTATGGCTACACCTTC.